These 15 T cell receptor beta chains share one sample of origin, sequenced in a study of T-cell memory formation after mild COVID-19. From the 5' RACE reads, TCRdb called clonotypes with MiXCR, one entry per CDR3 protein. Seen here are fewer than 600,000 distinct CDR3 sequences, about 20% observed once, and the top ten hold roughly 8.1%. The sequencing input was PBMCs or a T cell subset sorted from them (not recorded which). The receptors derive from an adult woman who had mild COVID-19 (a few samples of this study predate the infection). Cell type and time point are not known.

This chain links TRBV7-3 with TRBJ2-1, with 10 positions matching TRBD2. Germline CDR1 and CDR2: SGHTA and FQGTGA. Trimming cost V 2 bases and J 3 bases; bases outside gene matches: 10. The CDR3 covers 18 residues. CDR3 DNA sequence: TGTGCCAGCAGCTTAGATAATCGGCTAGCGGGGGACTACAATGAGCAGTTCTTC. Amino acids: CASSLDNRLAGDYNEQFF.

The rearrangement joins TRBV2 to TRBJ2-3, with 14 positions matching TRBD2. The ends lost 1 base at V and 1 base at J; junction bases unmatched: 7. The CDR3 length is 19 residues. Germline V gene data show CDR1 as SNHLY and CDR2 as FYNNEI. The CDR3 is CASSEGGLAGGRRTDTQYF. CDR3 nucleotides: TGTGCCAGCAGTGAAGGAGGACTAGCGGGGGGCCGCCGCACAGATACGCAGTATTTT.

J is TRBJ2-3 and V is TRBV11-2, with TRBD2 matching 14 bases. With 1 base clipped from V and 2 bases from J, the junction kept 5 bases outside the gene matches. CDR3 length: 18 amino acids. The germline V gene has CDR1 SGHAT and CDR2 FQNNGV. CDR3 sequence (DNA): TGTGCCAGCAGCTTAGGAGGACTAGCGGGGGGCTTCACAGATACGCAGTATTTT. It yields the protein CASSLGGLAGGFTDTQYF.

The rearrangement uses TRBV12-3 or TRBV12-4 and TRBJ1-2, with a possible D match to TRBD1 (5 bases). Trimming took 5 bases from V and 4 from J, leaving 14 bases between them. This CDR3 has 14 residues. CDR3 protein: CASSGQGLVYGYTF. In DNA form, the CDR3 reads TGTGCCAGCAGTGGCCAGGGTTTAGTCTATGGCTACACCTTC.

This chain uses TRBV5-1 with TRBJ2-1; 7 bases match TRBD1. Germline V gene data show CDR1 as SGHRS and CDR2 as YFSETQ. The CDR3 contains 15 residues. J gave up 5 bases and V 0 bases, and 5 bases lay outside the gene matches. CDR3 bases: TGCGCCAGCAGCTTGGTAGGGACAGCTGACAATGAGCAGTTCTTC. Encoded protein: CASSLVGTADNEQFF.

This clonotype was seen only a few times. V gene TRBV7-2 combines with J gene TRBJ1-3; D uncertain. This CDR3 spans 14 amino acids. CDR1 SGHTA and CDR2 FQGNSA come from the germline V gene. Between the trimmed V and J ends, which lost 2 bases and 3 bases, there was a span of 8 bases. CDR3 in DNA: TGTGCCAGCAGCTTATTGGGTTATGGAAACACCATATATTTT. Its translation is CASSLLGYGNTIYF.

The chain uses TRBV12-3 or TRBV12-4 and TRBJ2-5; D is ambiguous. V lost 3 bases to trimming and J lost 2 bases, with 7 bases between them. The CDR3 extends over 13 amino acids. The CDR3 region is CASSFKGQETQYF. For the CDR3, the DNA is TGTGCCAGCAGTTTTAAGGGACAAGAGACCCAGTACTTC.

The chain couples TRBV6-2 or TRBV6-3 to TRBJ1-1; D uncertain. V dropped 0 bases and J dropped 0 bases, with 8 bases sitting between them. Germline V gene sequence: CDR1 MNHEY, CDR2 SVGEGT. The CDR3 loop spans 15 amino acids. The CDR3 reads CASSYSLQMNTEAFF. CDR3 in DNA: TGTGCCAGCAGTTACTCTTTACAGATGAACACTGAAGCTTTCTTT.

This sequence joins TRBV14 and TRBJ1-3, with 7 nucleotides matching TRBD1. Germline assignment: CDR1 SGHDN and CDR2 FVKESK. The CDR3 extends over 17 amino acids. With 1 base clipped from V and 0 bases from J, the junction kept 6 bases outside the gene matches. The CDR3 sequence: CASSQVGTVSSGNTIYF. In DNA form, the CDR3 reads TGTGCCAGCAGCCAAGTGGGGACAGTGAGCTCTGGAAACACCATATATTTT.

V gene TRBV4-2 combines with J gene TRBJ1-1, with D perhaps TRBD1 (5 bases). Germline CDR1 is LGHNA and CDR2 is YNFKEQ. The CDR3 runs 14 residues. The V end was cut by 0 bases, the J end by 7 bases, with 12 bases between. The chain's CDR3 is CASSQDGATIEAFF. In DNA form, the CDR3 reads TGTGCCAGCAGCCAAGATGGGGCGACTATTGAAGCTTTCTTT.

This clonotype was seen more than once but under ten times. V and J are TRBV11-3 and TRBJ2-2; 10 nucleotides agree with TRBD2. The CDR3 runs 17 residues. After removal of 4 bases from V and 6 bases from J, the junction contained 11 bases not matched to a gene. From germline, CDR1 is SGHNT and CDR2 YENEEA. CDR3 residues: CASSSSPASGSSGELFF. The CDR3 DNA follows: TGTGCCAGCAGCTCGTCTCCAGCTAGCGGGAGTTCCGGGGAGCTGTTTTTT. Complete variable domain (other parts from reference TRBV11-3 and TRBJ2-2): EAGVVQSPRYKIIEKKQPVAFWCNPISGHNTLYWYLQNLGQGPELLIRYENEEAVDDSQLPKDRFSAERLKGVDSTLKIQPAELGDSAVYLCASSSSPASGSSGELFFGEGSRLTVL.

The table lists this clonotype with a few counts. The genes are TRBV12-3 or TRBV12-4 and TRBJ1-2, with 7 bases lining up with TRBD1. The junction had 7 bases not matched to a gene; V was cut back by 1 base and J by 8 bases. The CDR3 is 14 residues long. The CDR3 DNA reads as TGTGCCAGCAGTTTAGGAGGGGGCCACCTCGGCTACACCTTC. Translated, it gives CASSLGGGHLGYTF.

In this sample, this clonotype turned up many times. The chain combines TRBV7-9 with TRBJ2-7, with 14 bases aligning to TRBD2. After removal of 5 bases from V and 6 bases from J, the junction contained 3 bases not matched to a gene. Germline V CDR1 and CDR2: SEHNR, FQNEAQ (reference sequence). The CDR3 covers 14 residues. CDR3 coding DNA: TGTGCCAGCAGCGGGACTAGCGGGAGTCTCGAGCAGTACTTC. Its protein product is CASSGTSGSLEQYF.

The gene calls are TRBV3-1 and TRBJ2-6; 9 bases match TRBD1. J was trimmed by 4 bases and V by 3 bases; bases with no gene match: 13. The CDR3 spans 19 residues. Germline CDR1 reads LGHDT; CDR2 reads YNNKEL (reference sequence). This CDR3 is CASSQLQGQGLYGANVLTF. The CDR3 coding sequence is TGTGCCAGCAGCCAGCTTCAGGGACAGGGACTTTACGGGGCCAACGTCCTGACTTTC.

V gene TRBV19 combines with J gene TRBJ1-6; TRBD1 is a possible D gene (5 bases). This CDR3 contains 14 residues. Looked up from germline, CDR1 is LNHDA and CDR2 is SQIVND (reference sequence). V was clipped by 4 bases and J by 4 bases, with 8 bases between them. CDR3 in DNA: TGTGCCAGTAGTACGGGGGAATATAATTCACCCCTCCACTTT. Its protein product is CASSTGEYNSPLHF.